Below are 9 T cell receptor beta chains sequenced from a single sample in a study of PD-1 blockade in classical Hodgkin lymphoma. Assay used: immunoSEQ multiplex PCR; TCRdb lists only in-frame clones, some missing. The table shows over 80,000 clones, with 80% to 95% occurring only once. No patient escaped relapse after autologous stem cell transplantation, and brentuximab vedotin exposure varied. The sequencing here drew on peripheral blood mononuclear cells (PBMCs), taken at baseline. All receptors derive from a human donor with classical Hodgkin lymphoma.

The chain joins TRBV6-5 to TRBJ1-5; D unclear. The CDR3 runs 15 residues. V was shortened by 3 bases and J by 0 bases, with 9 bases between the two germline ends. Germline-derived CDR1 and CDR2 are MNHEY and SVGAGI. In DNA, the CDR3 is TGTGCCAGCAGTTATAGTCAGAATAGCAATCAGCCCCAGCATTTT. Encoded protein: CASSYSQNSNQPQHF.

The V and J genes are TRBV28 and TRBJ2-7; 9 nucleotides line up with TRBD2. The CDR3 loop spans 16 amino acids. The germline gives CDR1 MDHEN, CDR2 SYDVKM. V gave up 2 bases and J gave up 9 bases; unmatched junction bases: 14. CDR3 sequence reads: CASSLVSGRLQFGQYF. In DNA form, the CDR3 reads TGTGCCAGCAGTTTAGTTAGCGGGAGACTTCAGTTCGGGCAGTACTTC. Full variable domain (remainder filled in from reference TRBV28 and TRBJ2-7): DVKVTQSSRYLVKRTGEKVFLECVQDMDHENMFWYRQDPGLGLRLIYFSYDVKMKEKGDIPEGYSVSREKKERFSLILESASTNQTSMYLCASSLVSGRLQFGQYFGPGTRLTVT.

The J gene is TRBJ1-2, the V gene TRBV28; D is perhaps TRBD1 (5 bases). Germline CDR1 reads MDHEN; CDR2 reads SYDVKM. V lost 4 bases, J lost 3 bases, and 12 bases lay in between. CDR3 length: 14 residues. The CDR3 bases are TGTGCCAGCAGTTCCCGCGACAGATACTATGGCTACACCTTC. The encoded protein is CASSSRDRYYGYTF.

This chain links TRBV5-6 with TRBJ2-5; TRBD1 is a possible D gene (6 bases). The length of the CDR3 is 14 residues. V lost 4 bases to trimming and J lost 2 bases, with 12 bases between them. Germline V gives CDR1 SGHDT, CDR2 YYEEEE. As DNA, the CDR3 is TGTGCCAGCAGCAACGACAGGAGACAAGAGACCCAGTACTTC. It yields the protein CASSNDRRQETQYF.

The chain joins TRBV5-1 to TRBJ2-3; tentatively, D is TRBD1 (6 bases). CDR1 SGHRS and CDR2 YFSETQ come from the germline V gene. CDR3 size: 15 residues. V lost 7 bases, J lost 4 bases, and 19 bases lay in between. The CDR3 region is CASAPGQNHPDTQYF. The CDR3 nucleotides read TGCGCCAGCGCCCCCGGACAGAATCACCCAGATACGCAGTATTTT.

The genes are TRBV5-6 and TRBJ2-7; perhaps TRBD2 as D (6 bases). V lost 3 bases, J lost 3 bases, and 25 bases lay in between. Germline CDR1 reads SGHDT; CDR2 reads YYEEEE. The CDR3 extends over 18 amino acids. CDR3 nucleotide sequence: TGTGCCAGCAGCTCCATCACCCGCTCCGGGGGAATCGACTACGAGCAGTACTTC. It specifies CASSSITRSGGIDYEQYF.

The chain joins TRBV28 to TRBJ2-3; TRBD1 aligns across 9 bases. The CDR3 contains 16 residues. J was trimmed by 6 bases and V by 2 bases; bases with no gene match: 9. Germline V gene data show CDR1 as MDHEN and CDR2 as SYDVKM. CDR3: CASSLGPGQGRDTQYF. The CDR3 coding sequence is TGTGCCAGCAGTTTAGGTCCGGGACAGGGAAGGGATACGCAGTATTTT.

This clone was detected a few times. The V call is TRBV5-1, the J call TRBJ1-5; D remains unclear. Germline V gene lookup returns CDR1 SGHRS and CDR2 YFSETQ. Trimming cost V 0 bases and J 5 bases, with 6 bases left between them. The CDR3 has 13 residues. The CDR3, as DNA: TGCGCCAGCAGCTTGGCCGACGATCAGCCCCAGCATTTT. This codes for CASSLADDQPQHF.

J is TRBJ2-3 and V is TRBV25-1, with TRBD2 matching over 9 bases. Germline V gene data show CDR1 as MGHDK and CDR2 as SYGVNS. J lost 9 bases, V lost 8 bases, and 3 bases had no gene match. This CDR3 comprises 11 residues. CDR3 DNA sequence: TGTGCCAGCGGTAGCGGGAGAACGCAGTATTTT. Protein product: CASGSGRTQYF.